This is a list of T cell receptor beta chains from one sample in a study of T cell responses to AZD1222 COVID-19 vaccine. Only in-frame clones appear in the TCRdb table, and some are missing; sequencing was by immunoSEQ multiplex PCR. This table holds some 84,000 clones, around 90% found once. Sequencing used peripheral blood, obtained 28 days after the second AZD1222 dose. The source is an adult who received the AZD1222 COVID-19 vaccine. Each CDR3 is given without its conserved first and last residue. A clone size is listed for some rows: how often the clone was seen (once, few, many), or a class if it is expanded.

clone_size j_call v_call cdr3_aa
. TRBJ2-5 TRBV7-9 ASSEQETQY
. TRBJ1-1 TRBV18 ASSPLVGVRGGHTEAF
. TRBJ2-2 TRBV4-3 ASSQEGQGGGSGELF
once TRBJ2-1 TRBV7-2 ASSFSHLSSYNEQF
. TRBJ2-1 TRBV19 AVVRDRVSYNEQF
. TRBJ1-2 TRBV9 ASSPVVLYGYT
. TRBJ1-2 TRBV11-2 ASSLGSGTLTGGYT
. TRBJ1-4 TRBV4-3 ASSQDVGDEKLF
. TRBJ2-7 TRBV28 ASSWTGEGYEQY
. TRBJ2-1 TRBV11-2 ASSLGPLASGQF
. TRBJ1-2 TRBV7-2 ASSPQEGYT
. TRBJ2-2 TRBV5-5 ASSLDLRVRELF
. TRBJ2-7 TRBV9 ASSGGQQWSEQY
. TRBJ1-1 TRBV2 ASGSENTEAF
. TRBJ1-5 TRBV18 ASSPPLRGSNQPQH
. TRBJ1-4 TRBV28 ASSFGAGKLF
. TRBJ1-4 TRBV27 ASSLGRAYRLF